This T cell receptor (beta chain) was sequenced for a study of CD8 T cells in Susac syndrome. V shed 6 bases and J 4 bases; nucleotides not matched to a gene: 9. The CDR3 sequence is 13 residues long. Germline values: CDR1 SQVTM, CDR2 ANQGSEA. RNA in amounts of about 0.5 to 1 ug was reverse transcribed with random hexamers. A single record per CDR3 protein comes from TCRdb applying MiXCR to the immunoSEQ multiplex PCR reads. In the table there are roughly 220,000 distinct CDR3 sequences, approximately 94% of which are singletons. The sequenced material came from CD4+ T cells from PBMCs. The chain recombines TRBV29-1 with TRBJ2-7, with 7 bases that match TRBD1. This sequence was found in a human donor with Susac syndrome. The CDR3 sequence: CSVQQGQEYEQYF. The CDR3 DNA follows: TGCAGCGTCCAACAGGGGCAAGAGTACGAGCAGTACTTC.